Sequencing of this T cell receptor (beta chain) was carried out in a study of post-analysis software for immune sequencing data. General study results and limits: The study found significantly lower normalized Chao1 diversity in multiple sclerosis patients than in controls. A few TRBV segments appeared more often in patients than in controls, and TRBV5-6, TRBV5-1 and TRBV20-1 were among these.

The CDR3 contains 13 residues. V lost 1 base and J 8 bases, leaving 11 bases between the germline ends. Germline V CDR1 and CDR2: LGHNA, YSLEER. Prepared libraries of TCR beta cDNA carried unique molecular identifiers. TCRdb fed the PCR reads into MiXCR, producing one record per CDR3 protein. The sample shows hundreds of thousands of distinct CDR3 sequences, roughly 27% of them seen only once. On this clonotype: Its antigen is still unknown.

The sample comprised blood. This rearrangement joins TRBV4-3 to TRBJ1-2; a possible D gene is TRBD1 (5 bases). The origin of this receptor is a girl between 5 and 17 years old with multiple sclerosis. CDR3 residues: CASSQVLGEGYTF. Here the CDR3 DNA reads TGCGCCAGCAGCCAAGTGCTGGGGGAAGGCTACACCTTC.